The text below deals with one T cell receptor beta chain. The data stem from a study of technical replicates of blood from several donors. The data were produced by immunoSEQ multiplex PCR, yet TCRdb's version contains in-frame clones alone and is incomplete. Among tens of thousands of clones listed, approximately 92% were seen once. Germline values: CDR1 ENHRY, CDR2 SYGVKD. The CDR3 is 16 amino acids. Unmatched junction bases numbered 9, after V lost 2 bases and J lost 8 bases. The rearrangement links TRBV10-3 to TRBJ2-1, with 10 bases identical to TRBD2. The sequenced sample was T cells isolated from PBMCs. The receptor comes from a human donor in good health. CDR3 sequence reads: CAISELPSGSGYEQFF. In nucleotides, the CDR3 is TGTGCCATCAGTGAGCTCCCTAGCGGGAGTGGGTATGAGCAGTTCTTC.